This T cell receptor beta chain was obtained from a study of prognosis after radiotherapy for stage I lung cancer. CDR3 length equals 15 residues. Losses at the gene ends were 4 bases for V and 7 bases for J; bases not matched to a gene: 6. Looked up from germline, CDR1 is MDHEN and CDR2 is SYDVKM. Multiplex PCR in two rounds served to amplify TCR beta CDR3 from genomic DNA. First-round PCR amplification was performed with primers specific to each TRBV and TRBJ gene. One entry per CDR3 protein results from TCRdb running MiXCR on the multiplex PCR reads. The table records more than 25,000 distinct CDR3 sequences, about 33% of them present only once. The table lists this clonotype with many counts.

The specimen was PBMCs, collected before or after stereotactic body radiation therapy (not recorded which). The chain combines TRBV28 with TRBJ2-1, with 11 bases matching TRBD2. This sequence was found in a donor over 45 with non-small cell lung cancer. The CDR3 DNA reads as TGTGCCAGCAGTTCACTAGCGGGAGCGGTAAATGAGCAGTTCTTC. This codes for CASSSLAGAVNEQFF.